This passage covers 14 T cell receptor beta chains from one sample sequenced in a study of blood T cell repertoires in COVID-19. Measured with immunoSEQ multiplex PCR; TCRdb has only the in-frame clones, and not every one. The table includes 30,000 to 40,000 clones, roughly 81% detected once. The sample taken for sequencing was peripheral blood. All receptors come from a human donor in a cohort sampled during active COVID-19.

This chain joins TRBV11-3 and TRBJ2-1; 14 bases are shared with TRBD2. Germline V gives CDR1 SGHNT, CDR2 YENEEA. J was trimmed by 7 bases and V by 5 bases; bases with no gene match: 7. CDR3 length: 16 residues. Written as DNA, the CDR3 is TGTGCCAGCAGCAGCAGACTAGCGGGGGGGCCTAATGAGCAGTTCTTC. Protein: CASSSRLAGGPNEQFF. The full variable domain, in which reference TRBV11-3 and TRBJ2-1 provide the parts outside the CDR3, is EAGVVQSPRYKIIEKKQPVAFWCNPISGHNTLYWYLQNLGQGPELLIRYENEEAVDDSQLPKDRFSAERLKGVDSTLKIQPAELGDSAVYLCASSSRLAGGPNEQFFGPGTRLTVL.

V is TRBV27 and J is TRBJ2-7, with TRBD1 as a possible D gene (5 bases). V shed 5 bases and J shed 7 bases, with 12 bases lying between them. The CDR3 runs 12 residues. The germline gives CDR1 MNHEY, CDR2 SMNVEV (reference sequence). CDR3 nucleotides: TGTGCCAGCAGTCCACAGGACGGGGAGCAGTACTTC. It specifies CASSPQDGEQYF.

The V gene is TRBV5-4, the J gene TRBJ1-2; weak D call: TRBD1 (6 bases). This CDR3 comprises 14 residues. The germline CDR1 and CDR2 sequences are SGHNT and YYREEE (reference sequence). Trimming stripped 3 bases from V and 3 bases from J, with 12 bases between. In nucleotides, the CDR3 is TGTGCCAGCAGCTCTACAGGGTTCGACTATGGCTACACCTTC. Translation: CASSSTGFDYGYTF. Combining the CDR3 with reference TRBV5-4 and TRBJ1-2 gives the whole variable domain ETGVTQSPTHLIKTRGQQVTLRCSSQSGHNTVSWYQQALGQGPQFIFQYYREEENGRGNFPPRFSGLQFPNYSSELNVNALELDDSALYLCASSSTGFDYGYTFGSGTRLTVV.

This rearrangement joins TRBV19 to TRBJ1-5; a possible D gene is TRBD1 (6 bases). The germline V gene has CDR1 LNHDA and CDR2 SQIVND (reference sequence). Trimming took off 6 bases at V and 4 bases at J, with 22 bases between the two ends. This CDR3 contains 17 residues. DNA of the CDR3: TGTGCCAGTAGCAGGGCCCAGGGGTACCGTGAGAATCAGCCCCAGCATTTT. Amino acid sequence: CASSRAQGYRENQPQHF.

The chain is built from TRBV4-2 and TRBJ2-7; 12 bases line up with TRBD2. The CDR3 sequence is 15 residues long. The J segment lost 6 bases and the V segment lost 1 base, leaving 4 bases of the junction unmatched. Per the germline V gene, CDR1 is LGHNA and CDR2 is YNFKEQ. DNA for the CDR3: TGTGCCAGCAGCCAAGGGACTAGCGGGGTTGTCGAGCAGTACTTC. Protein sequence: CASSQGTSGVVEQYF.

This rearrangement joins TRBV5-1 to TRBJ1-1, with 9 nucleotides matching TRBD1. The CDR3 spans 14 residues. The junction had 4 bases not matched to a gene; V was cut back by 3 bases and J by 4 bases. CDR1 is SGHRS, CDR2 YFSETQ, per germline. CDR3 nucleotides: TGCGCCAGCAGCTCACCGGGACAGGGCACTGAAGCTTTCTTT. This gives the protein CASSSPGQGTEAFF.

CDR3 residues: CASSRGQGHSNQPQHF. CDR3 DNA sequence: TGTGCCAGTAGTAGGGGACAGGGACATAGCAATCAGCCCCAGCATTTT. This sequence joins TRBV19 and TRBJ1-5, with 9 bases that match TRBD1. This CDR3 region has 16 residues. CDR1 is LNHDA, CDR2 SQIVND, per germline (reference sequence). The V segment lost 4 bases and the J segment 0 bases; nucleotides outside the gene matches: 4.

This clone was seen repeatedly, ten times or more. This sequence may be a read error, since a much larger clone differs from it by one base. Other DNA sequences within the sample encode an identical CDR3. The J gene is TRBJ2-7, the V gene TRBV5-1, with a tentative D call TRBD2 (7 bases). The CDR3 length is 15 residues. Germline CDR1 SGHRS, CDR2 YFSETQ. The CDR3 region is CARSLSGGGGYEQYF. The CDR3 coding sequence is TGCGCCCGCAGCTTGTCCGGGGGCGGGGGCTACGAGCAGTACTTC.

The CDR3 reads CASSLAGPGTGELFF. The CDR3, as DNA: TGTGCCAGCAGCTTAGCGGGGCCGGGCACCGGGGAGCTGTTTTTT. V and J are TRBV7-3 and TRBJ2-2; tentative D call: TRBD2 (6 bases). CDR3 length: 15 residues. Germline V CDR1 and CDR2: SGHTA, FQGTGA. V dropped 2 bases and J dropped 4 bases, with 11 bases sitting between them.

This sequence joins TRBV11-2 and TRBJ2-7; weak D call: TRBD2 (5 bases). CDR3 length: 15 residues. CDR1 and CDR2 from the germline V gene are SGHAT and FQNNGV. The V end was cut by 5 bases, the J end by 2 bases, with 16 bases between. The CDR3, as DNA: TGTGCCAGCAGCCTCCGAGGGAGTCGACCCTACGAGCAGTACTTC. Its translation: CASSLRGSRPYEQYF. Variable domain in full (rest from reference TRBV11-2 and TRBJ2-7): EAGVAQSPRYKIIEKRQSVAFWCNPISGHATLYWYQQILGQGPKLLIQFQNNGVVDDSQLPKDRFSAERLKGVDSTLKIQPAKLEDSAVYLCASSLRGSRPYEQYFGPGTRLTVT.

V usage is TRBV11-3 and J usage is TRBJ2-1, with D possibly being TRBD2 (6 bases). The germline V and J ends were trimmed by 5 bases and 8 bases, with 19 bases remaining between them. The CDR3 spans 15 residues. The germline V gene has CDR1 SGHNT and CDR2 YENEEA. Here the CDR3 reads CASSLRRGQGDEQFF. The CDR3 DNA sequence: TGTGCCAGCAGCCTGAGGAGGGGCCAGGGAGATGAGCAGTTCTTC.

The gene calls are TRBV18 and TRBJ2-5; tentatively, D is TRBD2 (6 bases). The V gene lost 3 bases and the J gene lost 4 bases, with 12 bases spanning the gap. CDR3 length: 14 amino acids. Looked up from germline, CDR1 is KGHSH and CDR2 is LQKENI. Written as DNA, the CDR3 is TGTGCCAGCTCACCTAAGGGAGGCGGAGAGACCCAGTACTTC. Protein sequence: CASSPKGGGETQYF.

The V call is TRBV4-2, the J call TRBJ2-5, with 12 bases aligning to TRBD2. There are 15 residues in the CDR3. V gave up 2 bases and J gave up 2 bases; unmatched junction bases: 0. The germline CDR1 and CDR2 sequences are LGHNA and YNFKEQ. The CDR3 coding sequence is TGTGCCAGCAGCCAACTAGCGGGGGGGCAAGAGACCCAGTACTTC. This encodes CASSQLAGGQETQYF.

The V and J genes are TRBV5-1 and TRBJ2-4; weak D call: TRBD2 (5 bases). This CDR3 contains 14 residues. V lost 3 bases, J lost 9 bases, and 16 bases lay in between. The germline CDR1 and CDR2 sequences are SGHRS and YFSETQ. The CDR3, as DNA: TGCGCCAGCAGCTCCGATCCGGGGTTGGGCATTCAGTACTTC. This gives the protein CASSSDPGLGIQYF.